A selection of T cell receptor beta chains follows, all from one sample in a study of T cell responses to AZD1222 COVID-19 vaccine. This table comes from immunoSEQ multiplex PCR, and its TCRdb copy is limited to in-frame clones, with some not included. Of approximately 61,000 clones detected, roughly four fifths appear once; the ten largest clones hold approximately 25%. This sample comprised peripheral blood, obtained 28 days after the second AZD1222 dose. These receptors all stem from an adult who received the AZD1222 COVID-19 vaccine. The CDR3 runs from the conserved cysteine through the conserved F or W. A D gene is named only where the DNA matches it firmly. Size is stated for part of the rows, as once, few or many counts, or as a class when the clone is expanded.

J gene | D gene | CDR3 length | V gene | clone size | CDR3 DNA | CDR3 protein
TRBJ2-1 | TRBD2 | 16 | TRBV11-2 | NA | TGTGCCAGCAGCTTAGCCGGGAGGGTAATCGGCGATGAGCAGTTCTTC | CASSLAGRVIGDEQFF
TRBJ2-2 | NA | 15 | TRBV6-4 | NA | TGTGCCAGCAGTGAAGTTCAAGGGCGGACCGGGGAGCTGTTTTTT | CASSEVQGRTGELFF
TRBJ2-7 | TRBD2 | 16 | TRBV5-4 | NA | TGTGCCAGCAGCTTGAATAGCGGGAGAGGCTCCTACGAGCAGTACTTC | CASSLNSGRGSYEQYF
TRBJ2-7 | TRBD2 | 16 | TRBV6-2/TRBV6-3 | few | TGTGCCAGCAGTTACTTTCAGGGAGGGTTTCCCTACGAGCAGTACTTC | CASSYFQGGFPYEQYF
TRBJ2-6 | NA | 12 | TRBV5-1 | NA | TGCGCCAGCAGGGGAGGGGCCAACGTCCTGACTTTC | CASRGGANVLTF
TRBJ2-4 | NA | 16 | TRBV7-3 | NA | TGTGCCAGCAGCCAAACAGGGGACTTAGCCAAAAACATTCAGTACTTC | CASSQTGDLAKNIQYF
TRBJ2-7 | NA | 14 | TRBV7-2 | NA | TGTGCCAGCAGCTTATCCCAGGGTTACTACGAGCAGTACTTC | CASSLSQGYYEQYF
TRBJ2-2 | TRBD1 | 14 | TRBV27 | NA | TGTGCCAGCAGCCCCGGGACAGGGGAAGGGGAGCTGTTTTTT | CASSPGTGEGELFF
TRBJ2-1 | TRBD1 | 17 | TRBV13 | NA | TGTGCCAGCAGCTCGTACTCGGGACAGGGATTCACCTATGAGCAGTTCTTC | CASSSYSGQGFTYEQFF
TRBJ2-7 | NA | 12 | TRBV30 | NA | TGTGCCTGGAGTGTAGGCAGCTACGAGCAGTACTTC | CAWSVGSYEQYF
TRBJ2-7 | TRBD1 | 15 | TRBV3-1/TRBV3-2 | NA | TGTGCCAGCAGCCGCAGACAGGGGGCAGCGGGTGAGCAGTACTTC | CASSRRQGAAGEQYF
TRBJ1-1 | NA | 18 | TRBV9 | NA | TGTGCCAGCAGCGTAGCGGGAGGGGCGGAGAGTGGGGACACTGAAGCTTTCTTT | CASSVAGGAESGDTEAFF
TRBJ2-7 | NA | 14 | TRBV27 | NA | TGTGCCAGCAGTTTCACAGGGTTTTCCTACGAGCAGTACTTC | CASSFTGFSYEQYF
TRBJ2-1 | TRBD2 | 15 | TRBV2 | few | TGTGCCAGCAGAGAGCAGACTAGCGGGATCGATGAGCAGTTCTTC | CASREQTSGIDEQFF
TRBJ2-1 | TRBD2 | 18 | TRBV27 | NA | TGTGCCAGCAGTTTATTCGGACTAGCGGGAGCGGCCTACAATGAGCAGTTCTTC | CASSLFGLAGAAYNEQFF
TRBJ1-3 | NA | 15 | TRBV5-1 | NA | TGCGCCAGCAACCTCCAGCCGGAGACGGGAAACACCATATATTTT | CASNLQPETGNTIYF
TRBJ2-7 | TRBD1 | 14 | TRBV4-2 | NA | TGTGCCAGCAGCCAAGATTCGGGGACAGACGAGCAGTACTTC | CASSQDSGTDEQYF
TRBJ2-7 | TRBD1 | 15 | TRBV5-5 | NA | TGTGCCAGCAGCCCTAGGACAGGGGTGATGTACGAGCAGTACTTC | CASSPRTGVMYEQYF
TRBJ2-3 | NA | 13 | TRBV18 | NA | TGTGCCAGCTCACCCGACAGCACAGATACGCAGTATTTT | CASSPDSTDTQYF
TRBJ1-2 | NA | 15 | TRBV7-2 | NA | TGTGCCAGCAGCTTAGATCCCAGGGGAATAGATGGCTACACCTTC | CASSLDPRGIDGYTF
TRBJ2-7 | NA | 16 | TRBV5-1 | NA | TGCGCCAGCAGCTTGGGAGTTGGGGCCCCTAAGGACGAGCAGTACTTC | CASSLGVGAPKDEQYF
TRBJ1-1 | NA | 13 | TRBV19 | NA | TGTGCCAGTAGTATAGGGCAGAACACTGAAGCTTTCTTT | CASSIGQNTEAFF
TRBJ2-7 | NA | 12 | TRBV7-2 | NA | TGTGCCAGCAGCTTACGGTTCGGCGAGCAGTACTTC | CASSLRFGEQYF
TRBJ2-1 | TRBD2 | 15 | TRBV24-1 | once | TGTGCCACCAGTGATCCCCGGGGGGATAACAATGAGCAGTTCTTC | CATSDPRGDNNEQFF
TRBJ2-7 | NA | 14 | TRBV5-1 | few | TGCGCCAGCAGCTTGAATCTTGTCTCGGGAGAGCAGTACTTC | CASSLNLVSGEQYF
TRBJ2-3 | NA | 16 | TRBV6-4 | NA | TGTGCCAGCAGTCCCGGAGGGTCCGGAGGCACAGATACGCAGTATTTT | CASSPGGSGGTDTQYF
TRBJ2-3 | NA | 14 | TRBV29-1 | NA | TGCAGCGCCCCGTTAACCCCTAGCACAGATACGCAGTATTTT | CSAPLTPSTDTQYF
TRBJ2-7 | NA | 15 | TRBV5-6 | NA | TGTGCCAGCAGCTTGAGGCAGGGGTGGCCCTACGAGCAGTACTTC | CASSLRQGWPYEQYF
TRBJ2-3 | NA | 12 | TRBV6-2/TRBV6-3 | NA | TGTGCCAGCACCCCGGGCACAGATACGCAGTATTTT | CASTPGTDTQYF
TRBJ2-7 | TRBD1 | 14 | TRBV13 | NA | TGTGCCAGCAGCCCAGACAGGGTATCGACCGAGCAGTACTTC | CASSPDRVSTEQYF
TRBJ1-2 | NA | 13 | TRBV27 | few | TGTGCCAGCAGTTTAAGAGAGGGCCGGGGCTACACCTTC | CASSLREGRGYTF
TRBJ2-3 | NA | 16 | TRBV7-2 | NA | TGTGCCAGCAGCTTAGCGGTCAGGGGGGCTGCAGATACGCAGTATTTT | CASSLAVRGAADTQYF
TRBJ1-4 | NA | 15 | TRBV27 | NA | TGTGCCAGCAGTTTAGGGGCCAGACTTAATGAAAAACTGTTTTTT | CASSLGARLNEKLFF
TRBJ2-5 | NA | 14 | TRBV20-1 | NA | TGCAGTGCTTGTGACATCCCCAACCAAGAGACCCAGTACTTC | CSACDIPNQETQYF
TRBJ2-1 | TRBD2 | 15 | TRBV5-1 | NA | TGCGCCAGCAGCTTGGCTCTAGCGGGCAACAATGAGCAGTTCTTC | CASSLALAGNNEQFF
TRBJ2-4 | TRBD2 | 14 | TRBV29-1 | NA | TGCAGCGTTATAAGCGGGAGCGGGGGAAACATTCAGTACTTC | CSVISGSGGNIQYF
TRBJ1-4 | TRBD1 | 14 | TRBV9 | NA | TGTGCCAGCAGCAAACAGGGGGAGATGGGAAAACTGTTTTTT | CASSKQGEMGKLFF
TRBJ1-5 | NA | 13 | TRBV7-2 | few | TGTGCCAGCAGCGAACAGGGATCTCAGCCCCAGCATTTT | CASSEQGSQPQHF
TRBJ1-3 | NA | 13 | TRBV6-5 | NA | TGTGCCAGCAGTTCCACCCCCGGGACGGCTTTATATTTT | CASSSTPGTALYF
TRBJ1-5 | TRBD1 | 14 | TRBV29-1 | NA | TGCAGCGCCTCACAGGGGGCGTCCGATCAGCCCCAGCATTTT | CSASQGASDQPQHF
TRBJ2-2 | NA | 12 | TRBV18 | NA | TGTGCCAGCTCACCAGGGGTCGGGGAGCTGTTTTTT | CASSPGVGELFF
TRBJ2-2 | NA | 15 | TRBV7-2 | NA | TGTGCCAGCAGCTTAGGCCAGGGAGGCACCGGGGAGCTGTTTTTT | CASSLGQGGTGELFF
TRBJ1-2 | NA | 14 | TRBV9 | NA | TGTGCCAGCAGCGTAGATGGCCGAGCGGGTGGCTACACCTTC | CASSVDGRAGGYTF
TRBJ2-7 | NA | 12 | TRBV28 | once | TGTGCCAGCAGTTTATTCTCACGCGAGCAGTACTTC | CASSLFSREQYF
TRBJ2-7 | NA | 13 | TRBV5-4 | NA | TGTGCCAGCAGCTTAAGTGCTGCCTACGAGCAGTACTTC | CASSLSAAYEQYF
TRBJ2-3 | TRBD1 | 16 | TRBV3-1/TRBV3-2 | NA | TGTGCCAGCAGCCTAAGGACAGGTGGCGCGCCAGATACGCAGTATTTT | CASSLRTGGAPDTQYF
TRBJ2-2 | NA | 14 | TRBV19 | NA | TGTGCCAGTACGAGGACACCGAACACCGGGGAGCTGTTTTTT | CASTRTPNTGELFF
TRBJ2-7 | TRBD1 | 14 | TRBV5-1 | NA | TGCGCCAGCAGCTCCCGGACAGGACCATACGAGCAGTACTTC | CASSSRTGPYEQYF
TRBJ1-1 | NA | 14 | TRBV5-1 | NA | TGCGCCAGCAGCTTCTCCCCAGCGAACACTGAAGCTTTCTTT | CASSFSPANTEAFF
TRBJ2-1 | TRBD2 | 16 | TRBV19 | NA | TGTGCCAGTAGTTCCCGGACTAGCGGGAGTATCCGCGAGCAGTTCTTC | CASSSRTSGSIREQFF
TRBJ1-6 | TRBD1 | 17 | TRBV30 | NA | TGTGCCTGGAGTCCCAGAACAGGGACAGGAAAGAATTCACCCCTCCACTTT | CAWSPRTGTGKNSPLHF
TRBJ1-4 | NA | 15 | TRBV25-1 | NA | TGTGCCAGCACGGGCTACTCTGCAACTAATGAAAAACTGTTTTTT | CASTGYSATNEKLFF
TRBJ1-1 | NA | 13 | TRBV7-2 | once | TGTGCCAGCAGTCCCCGACGGAACACTGAAGCTTTCTTT | CASSPRRNTEAFF
TRBJ1-3 | TRBD1 | 16 | TRBV7-2 | medium-sized | TGTGCCAGCAGCCCCGTTGGGGACAGAGCTGGAAACACCATATATTTT | CASSPVGDRAGNTIYF
TRBJ1-2 | NA | 12 | TRBV29-1 | NA | TGCAGCGTCTCCGACAGTTCCTATGGCTACACCTTC | CSVSDSSYGYTF